This T cell receptor beta chain was identified in a study of radiation and T cells in renal cell carcinoma. Study overall: Nephrectomy followed 15 Gy stereotactic body radiation by 4 weeks. Study findings and constraints: Baseline intratumoral clonotype presence is unknown without pretreatment biopsies. Top tumor clonotypes rose in blood 2 weeks post-radiation, then contracted.

Remarks on this clone: Antigen unknown.

Indicated time point: baseline pretreatment blood. The treatment was: 15 Gy SBRT to primary tumor, nephrectomy 4 weeks later. Produced via immunoSEQ multiplex PCR; TCRdb's table is partial and in-frame only. This sample has about 140,000 clones, with approximately 87% found just once. There are 15 residues in the CDR3. Per the germline V gene, CDR1 is SGDLS and CDR2 is YYNGEE. V lost 3 bases to trimming and J lost 6 bases; unmatched junction nucleotides: 8. The chain links TRBV9 to TRBJ2-2; 7 positions match TRBD1. The receptor was isolated from a woman aged 45-60 years with renal cell carcinoma. The sequences come from blood, collected from a patient whose treatment included radiotherapy and nephrectomy. CDR3 amino acids: CASSGRQGVAGELFF. CDR3 sequence (DNA): TGTGCCAGCAGCGGAAGACAGGGAGTCGCCGGGGAGCTGTTTTTT.